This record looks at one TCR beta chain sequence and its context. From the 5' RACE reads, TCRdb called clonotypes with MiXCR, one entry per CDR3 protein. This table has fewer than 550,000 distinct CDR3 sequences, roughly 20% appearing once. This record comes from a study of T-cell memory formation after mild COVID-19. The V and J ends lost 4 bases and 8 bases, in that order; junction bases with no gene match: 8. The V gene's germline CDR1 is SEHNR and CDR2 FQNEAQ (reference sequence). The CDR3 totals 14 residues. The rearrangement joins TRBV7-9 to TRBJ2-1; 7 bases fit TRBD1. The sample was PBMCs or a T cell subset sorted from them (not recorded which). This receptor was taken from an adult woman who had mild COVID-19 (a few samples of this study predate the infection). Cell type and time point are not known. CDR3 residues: CASSSVTGIDEQFF. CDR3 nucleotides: TGTGCCAGCAGCTCCGTGACAGGGATCGATGAGCAGTTCTTC.